This T cell receptor (beta chain) derives from a study of blood T cell repertoires in COVID-19. For the study at large: Samples of COVID-19 (acute and convalescent) were obtained from the United States, Italy and Spain.

Only in-frame clones appear in the TCRdb table, and some are missing; sequencing was by immunoSEQ multiplex PCR. The sample has 300,000 to 500,000 clones, 70% to 90% seen once. From germline, CDR1 is WSHSY and CDR2 SAAADI. This CDR3 contains 15 residues. The trim removed 6 bases at V and 6 bases at J, leaving 10 bases unmatched. The sequenced sample consisted of PBMCs or T cells enriched from blood (not recorded which). The V call is TRBV10-2, the J call TRBJ2-5; 10 bases fit TRBD2. The clonotype was recovered from a woman aged 30 to 39 with acute COVID-19. CDR3 DNA: TGCGCCAGCAGGCCGGGGAGCGGGGGGGCGCAGACCCAGTACTTC. Translation: CASRPGSGGAQTQYF.